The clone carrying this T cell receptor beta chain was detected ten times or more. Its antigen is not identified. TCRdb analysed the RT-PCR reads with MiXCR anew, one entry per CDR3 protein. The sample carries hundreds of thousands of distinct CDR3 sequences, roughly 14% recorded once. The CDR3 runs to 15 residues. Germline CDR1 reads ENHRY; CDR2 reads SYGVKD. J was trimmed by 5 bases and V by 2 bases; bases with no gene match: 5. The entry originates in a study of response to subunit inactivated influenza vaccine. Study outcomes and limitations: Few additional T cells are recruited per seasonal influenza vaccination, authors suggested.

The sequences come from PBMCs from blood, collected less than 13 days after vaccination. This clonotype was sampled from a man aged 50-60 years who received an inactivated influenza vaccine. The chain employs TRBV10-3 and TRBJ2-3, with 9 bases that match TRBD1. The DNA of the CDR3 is TGTGCCATCAGTGAGCTGGGACAGGGAAAAGATACGCAGTATTTT. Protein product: CAISELGQGKDTQYF.